This T cell receptor (beta chain) was recovered during a study of blood T cell repertoires in COVID-19. Background on the study: Acute and convalescent COVID-19 samples came from the United States, Italy and Spain.

CDR3 length: 21 amino acids. Germline values: CDR1 SGHVS, CDR2 FQNEAQ. Under the authors' procedure: Estimation of nucleated cell counts relied on the amplification of reference gene primers. Libraries were prepared by immunoSEQ multiplex PCR; TCRdb keeps only in-frame clonotypes and omits some of them. V, J and clone size reflect that table, while D and trimming were determined from the DNA. The sample shows about 180,000 clones, roughly four fifths of them seen only once. As to this clone: One end of the junction varies from germline; a read error may be responsible.

Sequencing input: peripheral blood. The gene calls are TRBV7-8 and TRBJ1-5; TRBD1 aligns across 11 bases. The source of this sequence is a woman in her 70s with COVID-19, enrolled during active disease. As DNA, the CDR3 is TGTGCCAGCAGTTTAGGGTTTTTCCGGACAGGGGGCGCGGGGGGCAATCAGCCCCAGCATTTT. It is translated as CASSLGFFRTGGAGGNQPQHF.